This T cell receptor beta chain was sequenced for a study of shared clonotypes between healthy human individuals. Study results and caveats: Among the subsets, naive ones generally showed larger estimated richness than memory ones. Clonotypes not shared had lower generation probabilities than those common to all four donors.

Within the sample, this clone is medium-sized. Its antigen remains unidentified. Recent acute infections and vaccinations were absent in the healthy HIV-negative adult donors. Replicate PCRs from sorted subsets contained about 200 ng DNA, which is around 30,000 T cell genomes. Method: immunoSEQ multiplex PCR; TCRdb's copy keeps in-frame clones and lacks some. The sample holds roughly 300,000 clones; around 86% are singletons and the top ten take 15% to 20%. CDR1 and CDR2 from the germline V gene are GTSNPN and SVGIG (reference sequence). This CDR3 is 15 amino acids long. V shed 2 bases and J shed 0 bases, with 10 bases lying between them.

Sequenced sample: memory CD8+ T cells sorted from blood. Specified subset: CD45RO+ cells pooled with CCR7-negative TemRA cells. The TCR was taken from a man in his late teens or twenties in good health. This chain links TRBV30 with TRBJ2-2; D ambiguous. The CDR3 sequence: CAWSRRNANTGELFF. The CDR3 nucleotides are TGTGCCTGGAGTAGGCGAAACGCGAACACCGGGGAGCTGTTTTTT.